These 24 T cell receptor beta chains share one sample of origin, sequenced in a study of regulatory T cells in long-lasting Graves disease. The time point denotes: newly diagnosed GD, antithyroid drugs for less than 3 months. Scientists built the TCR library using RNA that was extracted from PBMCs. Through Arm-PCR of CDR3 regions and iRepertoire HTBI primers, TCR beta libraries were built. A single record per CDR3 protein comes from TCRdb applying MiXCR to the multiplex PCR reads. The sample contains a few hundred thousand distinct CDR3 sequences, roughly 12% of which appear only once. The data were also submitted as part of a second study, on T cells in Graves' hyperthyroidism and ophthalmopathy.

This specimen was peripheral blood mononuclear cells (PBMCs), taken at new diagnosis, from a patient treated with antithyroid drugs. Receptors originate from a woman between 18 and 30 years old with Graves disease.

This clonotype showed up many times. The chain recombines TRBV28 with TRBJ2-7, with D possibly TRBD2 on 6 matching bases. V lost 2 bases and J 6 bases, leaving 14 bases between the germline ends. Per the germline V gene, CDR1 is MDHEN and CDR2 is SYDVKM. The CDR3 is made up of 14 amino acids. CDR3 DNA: TGTGCCAGCAGTTTACCTCCTCGGGGGAGCGAGCAGTACTTC. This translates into CASSLPPRGSEQYF.

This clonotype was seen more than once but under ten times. CDR3 coding DNA: TGTGCCAGCAGCTCGAGGTTGGTGGGGCGGACTGAAGCTTTCTTT. This codes for CASSSRLVGRTEAFF. V and J are TRBV7-9 and TRBJ1-1; the D gene is possibly TRBD1 (5 bases). CDR3 length: 15 residues. V was cut by 4 bases and J by 5 bases, with 17 bases left in between. From germline, CDR1 is SEHNR and CDR2 FQNEAQ (reference sequence). Together with reference TRBV7-9 and TRBJ1-1, the CDR3 gives the full variable domain: DTGVSQNPRHKITKRGQNVTFRCDPISEHNRLYWYRQTLGQGPEFLTYFQNEAQLEKSRLLSDRFSAERPKGSFSTLEIQRTEQGDSAMYLCASSSRLVGRTEAFFGQGTRLTVV.

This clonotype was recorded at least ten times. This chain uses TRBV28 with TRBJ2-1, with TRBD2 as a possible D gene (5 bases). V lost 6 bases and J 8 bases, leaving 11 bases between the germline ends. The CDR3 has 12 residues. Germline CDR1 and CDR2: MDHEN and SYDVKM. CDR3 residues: CASSLKGDEQFF. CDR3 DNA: TGTGCCAGCAGCCTAAAGGGAGATGAGCAGTTCTTC.

The CDR3 DNA reads as TGTGCCAGCAGTACCGACAGGGACAAGAATGGCTACACCTTC. Translation gives CASSTDRDKNGYTF. The rearrangement joins TRBV7-8 to TRBJ1-2, with TRBD1 matching over 7 bases. Germline CDR1 is SGHVS and CDR2 is FQNEAQ. The CDR3 contains 14 residues. Unmatched junction bases numbered 10, after V lost 6 bases and J lost 6 bases.

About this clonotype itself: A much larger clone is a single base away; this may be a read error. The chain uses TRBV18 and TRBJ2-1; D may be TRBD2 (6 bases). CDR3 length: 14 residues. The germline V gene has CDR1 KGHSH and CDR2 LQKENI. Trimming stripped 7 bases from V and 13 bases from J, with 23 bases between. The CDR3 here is CASCMGLPNETQFF. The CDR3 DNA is TGTGCCAGCTGTATGGGACTTCCCAACGAGACCCAGTTCTTC.

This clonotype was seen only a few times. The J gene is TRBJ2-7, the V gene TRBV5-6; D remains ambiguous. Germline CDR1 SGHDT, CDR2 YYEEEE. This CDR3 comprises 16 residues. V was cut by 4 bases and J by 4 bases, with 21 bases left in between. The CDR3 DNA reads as TGTGCCAGCAGCCCTCGGAACCCGAGGTCCCCTTACGAGCAGTACTTC. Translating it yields CASSPRNPRSPYEQYF.

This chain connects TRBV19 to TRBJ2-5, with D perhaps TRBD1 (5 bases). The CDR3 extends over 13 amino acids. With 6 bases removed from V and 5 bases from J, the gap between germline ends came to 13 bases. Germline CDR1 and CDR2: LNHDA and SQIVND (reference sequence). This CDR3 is CASSPQGPETQYF. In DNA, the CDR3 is TGTGCCAGTAGCCCCCAGGGTCCGGAGACCCAGTACTTC.

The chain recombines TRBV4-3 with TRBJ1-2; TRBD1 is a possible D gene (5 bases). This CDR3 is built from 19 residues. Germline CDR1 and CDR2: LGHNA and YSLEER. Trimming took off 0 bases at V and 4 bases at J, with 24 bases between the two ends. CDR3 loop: CASSQDWGVNRQITYGYTF. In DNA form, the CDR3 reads TGCGCCAGCAGCCAAGATTGGGGTGTAAACAGACAGATTACCTATGGCTACACCTTC.

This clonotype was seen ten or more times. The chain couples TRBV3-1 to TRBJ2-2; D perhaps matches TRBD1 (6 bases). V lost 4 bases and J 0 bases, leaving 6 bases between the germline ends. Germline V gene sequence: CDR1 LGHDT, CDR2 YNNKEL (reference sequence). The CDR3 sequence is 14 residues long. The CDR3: CASSRTANTGELFF. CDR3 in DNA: TGTGCCAGCAGCCGGACAGCGAACACCGGGGAGCTGTTTTTT.

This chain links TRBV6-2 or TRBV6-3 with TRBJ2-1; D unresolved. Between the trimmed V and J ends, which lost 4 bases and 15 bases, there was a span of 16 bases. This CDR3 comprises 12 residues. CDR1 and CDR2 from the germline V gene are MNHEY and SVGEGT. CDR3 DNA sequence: TGTGCCAGCAGTTTTCCCACCCCTGCGAGGTTCTTC. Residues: CASSFPTPARFF.

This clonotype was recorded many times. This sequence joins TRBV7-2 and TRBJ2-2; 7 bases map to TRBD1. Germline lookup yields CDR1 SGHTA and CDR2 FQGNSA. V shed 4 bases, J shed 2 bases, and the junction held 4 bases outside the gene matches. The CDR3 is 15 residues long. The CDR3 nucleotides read TGTGCCAGCAGCTCGGACAGGATTAACACCGGGGAGCTGTTTTTT. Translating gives CASSSDRINTGELFF.

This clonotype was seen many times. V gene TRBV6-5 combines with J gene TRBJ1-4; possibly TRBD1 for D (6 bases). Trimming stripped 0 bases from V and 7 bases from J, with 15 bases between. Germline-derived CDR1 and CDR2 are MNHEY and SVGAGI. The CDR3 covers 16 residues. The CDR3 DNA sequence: TGTGCCAGCAGTTACTCGTCGGGGGCACGGCCTGAAAAACTGTTTTTT. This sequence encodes CASSYSSGARPEKLFF.

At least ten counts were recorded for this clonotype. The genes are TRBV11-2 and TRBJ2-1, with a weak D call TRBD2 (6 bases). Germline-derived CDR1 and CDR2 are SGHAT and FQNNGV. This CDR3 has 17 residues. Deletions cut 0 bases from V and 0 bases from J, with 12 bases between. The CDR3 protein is CASSLDIGGRSYNEQFF. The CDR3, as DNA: TGTGCCAGCAGCTTAGATATCGGGGGACGCTCCTACAATGAGCAGTTCTTC.

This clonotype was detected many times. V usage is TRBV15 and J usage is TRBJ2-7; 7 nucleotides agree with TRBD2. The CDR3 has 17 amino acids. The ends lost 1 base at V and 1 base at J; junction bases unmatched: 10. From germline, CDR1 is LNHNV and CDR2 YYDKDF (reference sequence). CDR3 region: CATSRGAVLARSYEQYF. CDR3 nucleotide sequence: TGTGCCACCAGCAGAGGCGCCGTACTAGCGCGGTCCTACGAGCAGTACTTC.

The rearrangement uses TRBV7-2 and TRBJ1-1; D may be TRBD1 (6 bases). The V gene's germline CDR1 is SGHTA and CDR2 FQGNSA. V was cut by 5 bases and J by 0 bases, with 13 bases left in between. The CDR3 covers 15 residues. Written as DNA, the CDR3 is TGTGCCAGCAGCCGGGGGGGGGGCTTGAACACTGAAGCTTTCTTT. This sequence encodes CASSRGGGLNTEAFF. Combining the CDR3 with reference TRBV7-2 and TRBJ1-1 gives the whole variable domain GAGVSQSPSNKVTEKGKDVELRCDPISGHTALYWYRQSLGQGLEFLIYFQGNSAPDKSGLPSDRFSAERTGGSVSTLTIQRTQQEDSAVYLCASSRGGGLNTEAFFGQGTRLTVV.

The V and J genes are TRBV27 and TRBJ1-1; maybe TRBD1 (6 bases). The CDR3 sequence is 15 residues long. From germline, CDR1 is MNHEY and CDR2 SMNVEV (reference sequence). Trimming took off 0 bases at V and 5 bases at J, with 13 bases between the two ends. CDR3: CASSLSRGGGTEAFF. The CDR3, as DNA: TGTGCCAGCAGTTTATCGCGAGGGGGGGGGACTGAAGCTTTCTTT.

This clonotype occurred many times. CDR3: CASSYNNLQLAFF. CDR3 in DNA: TGTGCCAGCAGTTACAATAACCTACAGTTAGCTTTCTTT. This rearrangement joins TRBV6-5 to TRBJ1-1; no firm D call. The CDR3 consists of 13 residues. Germline values: CDR1 MNHEY, CDR2 SVGAGI. V lost 2 bases, J lost 10 bases, and 14 bases lay in between.

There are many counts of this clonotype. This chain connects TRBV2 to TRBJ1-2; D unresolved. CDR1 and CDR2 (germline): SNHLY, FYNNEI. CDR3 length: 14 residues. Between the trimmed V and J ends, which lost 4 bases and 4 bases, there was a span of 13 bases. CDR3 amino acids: CASSASHSTYGYTF. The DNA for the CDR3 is TGTGCCAGCAGTGCGTCTCATTCCACCTATGGCTACACCTTC.

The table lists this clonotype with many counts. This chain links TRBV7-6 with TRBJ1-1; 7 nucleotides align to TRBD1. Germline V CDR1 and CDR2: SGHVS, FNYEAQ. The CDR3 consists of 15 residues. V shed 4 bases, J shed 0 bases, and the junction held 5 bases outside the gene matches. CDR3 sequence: CASSSGGTVNTEAFF. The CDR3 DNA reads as TGTGCCAGCAGCTCAGGGGGGACGGTGAACACTGAAGCTTTCTTT. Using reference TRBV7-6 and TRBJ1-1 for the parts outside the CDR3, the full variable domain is GAGVSQSPRYKVTKRGQDVALRCDPISGHVSLYWYRQALGQGPEFLTYFNYEAQQDKSGLPNDRFSAERPEGSISTLTIQRTEQRDSAMYRCASSSGGTVNTEAFFGQGTRLTVV.

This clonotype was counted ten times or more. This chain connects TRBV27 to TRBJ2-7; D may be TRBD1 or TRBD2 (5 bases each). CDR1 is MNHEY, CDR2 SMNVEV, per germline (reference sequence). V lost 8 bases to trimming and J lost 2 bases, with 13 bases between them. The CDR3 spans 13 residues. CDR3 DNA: TGTGCCAGCTGTTGGGACGCCACCTACGAGCAGTACGTC. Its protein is CASCWDATYEQYV.

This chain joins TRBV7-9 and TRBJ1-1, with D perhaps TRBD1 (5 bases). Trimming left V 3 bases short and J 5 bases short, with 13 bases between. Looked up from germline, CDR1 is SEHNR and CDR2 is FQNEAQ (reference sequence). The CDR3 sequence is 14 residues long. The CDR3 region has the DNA TGTGCCAGCAGCTTGGTCAGGGTGGGTACTGAAGCTTTCTTT. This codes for CASSLVRVGTEAFF.

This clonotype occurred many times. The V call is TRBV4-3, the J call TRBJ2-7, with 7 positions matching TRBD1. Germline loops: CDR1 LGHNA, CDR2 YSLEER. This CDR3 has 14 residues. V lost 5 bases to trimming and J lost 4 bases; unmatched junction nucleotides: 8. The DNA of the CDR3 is TGCGCCAGCAGCGAGGGACCCAGGGGGTACGAGCAGTACTTC. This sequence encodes CASSEGPRGYEQYF.

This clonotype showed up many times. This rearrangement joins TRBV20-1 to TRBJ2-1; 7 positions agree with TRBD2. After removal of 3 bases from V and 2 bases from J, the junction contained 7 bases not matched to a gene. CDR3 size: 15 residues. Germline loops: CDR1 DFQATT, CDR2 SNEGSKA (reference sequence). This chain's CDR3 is CSASRVGGAYNEQFF. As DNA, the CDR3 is TGCAGTGCTAGCAGGGTGGGGGGGGCCTACAATGAGCAGTTCTTC.

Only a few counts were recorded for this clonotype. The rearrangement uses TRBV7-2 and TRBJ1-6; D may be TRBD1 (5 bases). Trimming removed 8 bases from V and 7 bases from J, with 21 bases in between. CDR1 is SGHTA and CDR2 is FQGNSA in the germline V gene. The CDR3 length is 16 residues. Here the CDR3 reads CASGPVTRGWNSPLHF. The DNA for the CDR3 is TGTGCCAGCGGCCCCGTTACAAGGGGATGGAATTCACCCCTCCACTTT.